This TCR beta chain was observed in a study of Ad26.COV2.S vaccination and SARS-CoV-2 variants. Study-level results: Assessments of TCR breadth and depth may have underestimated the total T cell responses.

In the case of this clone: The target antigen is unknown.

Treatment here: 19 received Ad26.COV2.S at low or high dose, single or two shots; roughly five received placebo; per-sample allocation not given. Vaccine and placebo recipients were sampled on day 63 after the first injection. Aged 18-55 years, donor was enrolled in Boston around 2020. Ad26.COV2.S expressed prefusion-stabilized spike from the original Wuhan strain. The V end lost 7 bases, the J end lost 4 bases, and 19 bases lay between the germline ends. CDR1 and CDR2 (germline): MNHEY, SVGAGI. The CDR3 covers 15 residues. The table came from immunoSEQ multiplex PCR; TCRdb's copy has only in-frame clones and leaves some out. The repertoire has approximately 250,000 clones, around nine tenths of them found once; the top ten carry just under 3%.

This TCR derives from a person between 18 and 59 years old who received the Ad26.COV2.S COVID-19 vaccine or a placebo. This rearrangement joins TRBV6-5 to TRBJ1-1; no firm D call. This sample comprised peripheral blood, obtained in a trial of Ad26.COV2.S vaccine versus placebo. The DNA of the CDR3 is TGTGCCAGCAATTCGGTTGGACGGGCGGGCACTGAAGCTTTCTTT. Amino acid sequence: CASNSVGRAGTEAFF.